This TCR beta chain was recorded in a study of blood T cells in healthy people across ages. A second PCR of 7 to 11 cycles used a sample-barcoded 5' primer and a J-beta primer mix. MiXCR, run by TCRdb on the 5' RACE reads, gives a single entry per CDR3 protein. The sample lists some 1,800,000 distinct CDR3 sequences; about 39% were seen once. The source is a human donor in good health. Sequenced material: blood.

CDR3 nucleotides: TGTGCCAGCAGTGAAAACCTGGGCAGCTCTGGGGCCAACGTCCTGACTTTC. It codes for CASSENLGSSGANVLTF. This chain links TRBV6-1 with TRBJ2-6; no clear D gene. CDR3 length: 17 residues. V lost 2 bases and J 0 bases, leaving 11 bases between the germline ends. Germline V CDR1 and CDR2: MNHNS, SASEGT.